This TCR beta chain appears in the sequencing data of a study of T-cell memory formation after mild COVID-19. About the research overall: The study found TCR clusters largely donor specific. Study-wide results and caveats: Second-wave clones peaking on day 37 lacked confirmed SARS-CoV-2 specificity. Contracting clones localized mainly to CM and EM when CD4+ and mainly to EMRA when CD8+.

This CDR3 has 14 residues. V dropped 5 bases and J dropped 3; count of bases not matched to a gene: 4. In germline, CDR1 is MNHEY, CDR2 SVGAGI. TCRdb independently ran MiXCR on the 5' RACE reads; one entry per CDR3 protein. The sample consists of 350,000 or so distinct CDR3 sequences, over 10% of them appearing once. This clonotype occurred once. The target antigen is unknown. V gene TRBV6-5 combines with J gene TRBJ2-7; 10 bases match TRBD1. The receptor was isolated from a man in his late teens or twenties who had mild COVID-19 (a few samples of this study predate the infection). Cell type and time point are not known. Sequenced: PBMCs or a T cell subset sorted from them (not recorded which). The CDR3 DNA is TGTGCCAGCAGTAAACGGGACAGGGGCTACGAGCAGTACTTC. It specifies CASSKRDRGYEQYF.